Listed below are T cell receptor beta chains from one sample, sequenced in a study of T cells in Graves' hyperthyroidism and ophthalmopathy. TCRdb reprocessed the multiplex PCR reads via MiXCR and lists one record per CDR3 protein. The profile covers some 370,000 distinct CDR3 sequences, with approximately 18% appearing a single time and 30% to 40% taken by the ten largest. Source material: blood. Every receptor here comes from a woman aged 25 to 39 with Graves' hyperthyroidism that later progressed to Graves' ophthalmopathy. CDR3s include the opening cysteine and the closing phenylalanine or tryptophan. A D gene is named only where the DNA matches it firmly. Some rows have no size entry. The others give once, few or many, or a class for an expanded clone.

j_call | clone_size | d_call | v_call | cdr3_length | cdr3_nt | cdr3_aa
TRBJ2-1 | few | TRBD1 | TRBV4-1 | 15 | TGCGCCAGCAGCCAAGGACAGGGACCTTACAATGAGCAGTTCTTC | CASSQGQGPYNEQFF
TRBJ1-2 | many | NA | TRBV10-2 | 15 | TGCGCCAGCAGTCCCACGGGGTTAGGTGGCTATGGCTACACCTTC | CASSPTGLGGYGYTF
TRBJ1-1 | many | NA | TRBV25-1 | 16 | TGTGCCAGCAGTGACGTCGAACAGGACCCCCGGGGCGAAGCTTTCTTT | CASSDVEQDPRGEAFF
TRBJ1-1 | NA | NA | TRBV5-1 | 15 | TGCGCCAGCAGCTTAAAGATGGATATGAACACTGAAGCTTTCTTT | CASSLKMDMNTEAFF
TRBJ2-2 | many | TRBD2 | TRBV11-2 | 15 | TGTGCCAGCAGCAAACTAGCGGGGAACACCGGGGAGCTGTTTTTT | CASSKLAGNTGELFF
TRBJ2-7 | many | NA | TRBV7-8 | 13 | TGTGCCAGCAGTACGGGACTCCGGGACGAGCAGTACTTC | CASSTGLRDEQYF
TRBJ1-2 | NA | NA | TRBV7-9 | 17 | TGTGCCAGCAGCTTGGGGGAGATGAGACAGGTGGCGCAGGGCTACACCTTC | CASSLGEMRQVAQGYTF
TRBJ2-7 | NA | TRBD1 | TRBV7-9 | 13 | TGTGCCAGCAGCTTTGGGACAGGGTTCGAGCAGTACTTC | CASSFGTGFEQYF
TRBJ2-1 | NA | NA | TRBV9 | 16 | TGTGCCAGCAGCGTAGTGGCGGACGGGGCCTACAATGAGCAGTTCTTC | CASSVVADGAYNEQFF
TRBJ1-3 | many | NA | TRBV11-2 | 15 | TGTGCCAGCAGCTCTTACAGGGACTCTGGAAACACCATATATTTT | CASSSYRDSGNTIYF
TRBJ1-5 | few | NA | TRBV4-2 | 14 | TGTGCCAGCAGCCATAGGGCCACCGGTCAGCCCCAGCATTTT | CASSHRATGQPQHF
TRBJ1-1 | NA | NA | TRBV9 | 16 | TGTGCCAGCAGCGTAGCTCTTCACAGCGGGAACACTGAAGCTTTCTTT | CASSVALHSGNTEAFF
TRBJ2-7 | many | TRBD1 | TRBV11-2 | 15 | TGTGCCAGCAGCTTAGGGACAGGGAGCTCCTACGAGCAGTACTTC | CASSLGTGSSYEQYF
TRBJ1-2 | many | NA | TRBV4-1 | 14 | TGCGCCAGCAGCTGGGACGGGTTTAACTATGGCTACACCTTC | CASSWDGFNYGYTF
TRBJ1-1 | many | NA | TRBV5-6 | 18 | TGTGCCAGCAGCAATAGACCCCTCGTCACGGCAAGGGGTACTGAAGCTTTCTTT | CASSNRPLVTARGTEAFF
TRBJ1-3 | many | NA | TRBV28 | 14 | TGTGCCAGCACTGGGGGTTACTCTGGAAACACCATATATTTT | CASTGGYSGNTIYF
TRBJ2-1 | few | NA | TRBV19 | 17 | TGTGCCAGTAGTATAACTGTCCAGGGTATTTCCCGGAATGAGCAGTTCTTC | CASSITVQGISRNEQFF
TRBJ2-3 | many | TRBD2 | TRBV7-2 | 18 | TGTGCCAGCAGCTTACCCCGACTAGCGCTAGAACTGACAGATACGCAGTATTTT | CASSLPRLALELTDTQYF
TRBJ2-7 | many | TRBD2 | TRBV10-2 | 13 | TGCGCCAGCAAAGCTAGCGGGACCTACGAGCAGTACTTC | CASKASGTYEQYF
TRBJ2-6 | NA | NA | TRBV4-2 | 17 | TGTGCCAGCAGCCAAGATCACGTGGGGTATGGGGCCAACGTCCTGACTTTC | CASSQDHVGYGANVLTF
TRBJ2-1 | few | TRBD1 | TRBV4-1 | 15 | TGCGCCAGCAGCCAGAGGCAGGGGGCCTCAATTGAGCAGTTCTTC | CASSQRQGASIEQFF
TRBJ2-3 | few | TRBD1 | TRBV30 | 15 | TGTGCCTGGAGGACCGGACAGGGTTTTAGTGATACGCAGTATTTT | CAWRTGQGFSDTQYF
TRBJ1-2 | NA | TRBD1 | TRBV4-1 | 15 | TGCGCCAGCAGCCAAGCCAAAACAGGGGGCGATGGCTACACCTTC | CASSQAKTGGDGYTF